The clone carrying this T cell receptor beta chain was seen at least ten times. Its antigen is currently unknown. Individual cDNA molecules carried attached unique molecular identifiers. TCRdb processed the 5' RACE reads anew with MiXCR; each CDR3 protein has one entry. The sample holds around 26,000 distinct CDR3 sequences, nearly 5% seen once. These data come from a study of early T cells in non-severe SARS-CoV-2 infection. Overall study context: Bulk RNA isolated from unsorted whole blood underwent sequencing; chains were not paired. Study-level results: Private and CD4 specificities were missed by VDJdb matching, skewed to anti-spike CD8.

Sequenced input: whole blood. The source is an adult who was a healthcare worker with PCR-confirmed SARS-CoV-2 infection or an uninfected control (not recorded which).

The chain's CDR3 is CSAMGRQNPGNEQFF. The CDR3 region has the DNA TGCAGTGCTATGGGACGCCAAAATCCGGGTAATGAGCAGTTCTTC. The rearrangement links TRBV20-1 to TRBJ2-1; D is tentatively TRBD1 or TRBD2 (5 bases each). V lost 4 bases to trimming and J lost 7 bases, with 20 bases between them. Germline V gene lookup returns CDR1 DFQATT and CDR2 SNEGSKA (reference sequence). This CDR3 contains 15 residues.